Each of the 22 T cell receptor beta chains below was sequenced from the same sample in a study of CD8+ T cells in alopecia areata. Treatment specified: oral pan-JAK inhibitor, 5-10 mg twice daily. Extraction and reverse transcription of RNA yielded cDNA as the sequencing template. Clones were sequenced by immunoSEQ multiplex PCR, and TCRdb holds only the in-frame ones, with some missing. The sample consists of roughly 200,000 clones, roughly 50% of them appearing once. The sample consisted of CD8+ T cells sorted from blood, taken at week 24, from a patient treated with tofacitinib. These TCRs come from a human donor with alopecia areata.

The rearrangement links TRBV5-6 to TRBJ2-5, with 14 nucleotides matching TRBD2. The V segment lost 2 bases and the J segment 2 bases; nucleotides outside the gene matches: 5. Germline CDR1 and CDR2: SGHDT and YYEEEE. This CDR3 region has 17 residues. For the CDR3, the DNA is TGTGCCAGCAGCTTAAGGACTAGCGGGGGGATACAAGAGACCCAGTACTTC. Translation gives CASSLRTSGGIQETQYF.

This chain uses TRBV30 with TRBJ2-3, with TRBD1 as a possible D gene (6 bases). Trimming removed 3 bases at V and 6 bases at J, with 16 bases between. From germline, CDR1 is GTSNPN and CDR2 SVGIG (reference sequence). There are 14 residues in the CDR3. The CDR3 loop is CAWSGDTTWDTQYF. The CDR3 nucleotides read TGTGCCTGGAGCGGGGACACTACTTGGGATACGCAGTATTTT.

The chain has TRBV18 and TRBJ1-1, with TRBD1 as a possible D gene (5 bases). Per the germline V gene, CDR1 is KGHSH and CDR2 is LQKENI. The CDR3 spans 14 residues. V was clipped by 3 bases and J by 1 base, with 9 bases between them. CDR3 amino acids: CASSPWDPNTEAFF. DNA of the CDR3: TGTGCCAGCTCACCGTGGGACCCGAACACTGAAGCTTTCTTT.

J is TRBJ2-3 and V is TRBV6-6; 8 nucleotides agree with TRBD1. Looked up from germline, CDR1 is MNHNY and CDR2 is SVGAGI (reference sequence). With V trimmed by 5 bases and J by 5 bases, 12 bases remained unmatched. This CDR3 comprises 16 residues. The CDR3 nucleotides are TGTGCCAGCAGTCATCGAGACAGGGGAGTAGGAGATACGCAGTATTTT. Residues: CASSHRDRGVGDTQYF.

The sample holds a few counts of this clone. The CDR3 DNA is TGCGCCAGCAGCCAAACGAGAGCGGTCTCCTACGAGCAGTACTTC. Its translation: CASSQTRAVSYEQYF. The chain has TRBV4-3 and TRBJ2-7, with D possibly TRBD2 on 5 matching bases. V was pared by 2 bases and J by 0 bases, with 11 bases between. The CDR3 runs 15 residues. CDR1 and CDR2 from the germline V gene are LGHNA and YSLEER.

The V call is TRBV29-1, the J call TRBJ1-2; D possibly corresponds to TRBD1 (5 bases). V was clipped by 3 bases and J by 6 bases, with 17 bases between them. The germline CDR1 and CDR2 sequences are SQVTM and ANQGSEA. The CDR3 totals 14 residues. DNA of the CDR3: TGCAGCGTTGACCGCGACCGCGCGGGGGATGGCTACACCTTC. This gives the protein CSVDRDRAGDGYTF.

J is TRBJ1-5 and V is TRBV13; D gene ambiguous. Per germline, CDR1 PRHDT and CDR2 FYEKMQ (reference sequence). The CDR3 has 14 residues. Trimming took 0 bases from V and 6 from J, leaving 9 bases between them. In DNA form, the CDR3 reads TGTGCCAGCAGCTTAGGGGGTCCTGGTCAGCCCCAGCATTTT. Protein: CASSLGGPGQPQHF.

The chain combines TRBV30 with TRBJ1-1; D ambiguous. This CDR3 comprises 12 residues. In germline, CDR1 is GTSNPN, CDR2 SVGIG (reference sequence). V was cut by 2 bases and J by 2 bases, with 6 bases left in between. The CDR3 loop is CAWSYRNTEAFF. CDR3 DNA: TGTGCCTGGAGTTACCGAAACACTGAAGCTTTCTTT.

The V gene is TRBV27, the J gene TRBJ2-7, with 7 bases aligning to TRBD1. Per the germline V gene, CDR1 is MNHEY and CDR2 is SMNVEV (reference sequence). This CDR3 contains 14 residues. V lost 6 bases to trimming and J lost 3 bases; unmatched junction nucleotides: 8. The CDR3 spells CASRTTGDGYEQYF. In DNA, the CDR3 is TGTGCCAGCAGAACCACAGGGGATGGCTACGAGCAGTACTTC.

This clone showed up just once. This chain joins TRBV5-1 and TRBJ2-3; a weak D match, TRBD1 (7 bases). Germline CDR1 is SGHRS and CDR2 is YFSETQ. This CDR3 is built from 15 residues. V lost 4 bases to trimming and J lost 2 bases, with 14 bases between them. The CDR3 sequence: CASSGGTAYTDTQYF. DNA of the CDR3: TGCGCCAGCAGCGGGGGGACAGCCTACACAGATACGCAGTATTTT.

This chain joins TRBV13 and TRBJ1-2, with D perhaps matching TRBD1 (5 bases). The CDR3 extends over 15 amino acids. V lost 4 bases and J 5 bases, leaving 17 bases between the germline ends. Germline CDR1 reads PRHDT; CDR2 reads FYEKMQ (reference sequence). The CDR3 nucleotides read TGTGCCAGCAGCTCCGGTTTTGGGGCGGGATATGGCTACACCTTC. It specifies CASSSGFGAGYGYTF. The variable domain in full, with the rest retrieved from reference TRBV13 and TRBJ1-2, is AAGVIQSPRHLIKEKRETATLKCYPIPRHDTVYWYQQGPGQDPQFLISFYEKMQSDKGSIPDRFSAQQFSDYHSELNMSSLELGDSALYFCASSSGFGAGYGYTFGSGTRLTVV.

The chain joins TRBV5-1 to TRBJ2-7, with D possibly matching TRBD1 (5 bases). The J call is in doubt because the DNA end fits TRBJ2-5 better. The CDR3 loop spans 14 amino acids. Germline CDR1 is SGHRS and CDR2 is YFSETQ. The DNA of the CDR3 is TGCGCCAGCAGCTTGGAGGGGAATCAAGAGACCCAGTACTTC. Its protein is CASSLEGNQETQYF.

This chain joins TRBV13 and TRBJ1-2, with no clear D. The CDR3 has 14 residues. Germline V lookup: CDR1 PRHDT, CDR2 FYEKMQ (reference sequence). V was shortened by 1 base and J by 7 bases, with 13 bases between the two germline ends. Written as DNA, the CDR3 is TGTGCCAGCAGCTTAGAGGGCTACCGGAGTGGCTACACCTTC. Its protein is CASSLEGYRSGYTF.

The chain recombines TRBV5-1 with TRBJ2-1; 10 bases are shared with TRBD2. Germline loops: CDR1 SGHRS, CDR2 YFSETQ. V lost 3 bases to trimming and J lost 4 bases; unmatched junction nucleotides: 4. This CDR3 has 15 amino acids. In nucleotides, the CDR3 is TGCGCCAGCAGCTCAGCGGGGGGGCCATACAATGAGCAGTTCTTC. This sequence encodes CASSSAGGPYNEQFF.

J is TRBJ1-4 and V is TRBV29-1; no clear D. Trimming cost V 6 bases and J 6 bases, with 14 bases left between them. Germline assignment: CDR1 SQVTM and CDR2 ANQGSEA. This CDR3 is 13 amino acids long. CDR3 region: CSVVGGLHEKLFF. The CDR3 nucleotides are TGCAGCGTCGTTGGAGGGCTCCATGAAAAACTGTTTTTT.

The gene calls are TRBV29-1 and TRBJ1-2; D gene ambiguous. This CDR3 comprises 15 residues. CDR1 is SQVTM and CDR2 is ANQGSEA in the germline V gene. Between the trimmed V and J ends, which lost 4 bases and 3 bases, there was a span of 18 bases. Written as DNA, the CDR3 is TGCAGCGTTGGCCCCGACCCCAATTTTGACTATGGCTACACCTTC. Protein sequence: CSVGPDPNFDYGYTF.

The V gene is TRBV29-1, the J gene TRBJ1-2; maybe TRBD1 (6 bases). V was trimmed by 5 bases and J by 6 bases, leaving 16 bases between them. The germline V gene has CDR1 SQVTM and CDR2 ANQGSEA. The CDR3 loop spans 13 amino acids. The CDR3 bases are TGCAGCGTTATGACAGGCGGGGCAGATGGCTACACCTTC. It yields the protein CSVMTGGADGYTF.

V and J are TRBV2 and TRBJ1-1; a possible D gene is TRBD1 (6 bases). Germline V gene sequence: CDR1 SNHLY, CDR2 FYNNEI. CDR3 length equals 13 residues. Trimming shortened V by 9 bases and J by 3 bases, and 14 bases separated the two germline ends. The DNA for the CDR3 is TGTGCCAGGACTGACCGGGGGCACACTGAAGCTTTCTTT. Translation gives CARTDRGHTEAFF.

The V gene is TRBV5-1, the J gene TRBJ2-1; no clear D gene. The germline gives CDR1 SGHRS, CDR2 YFSETQ. The V gene lost 1 base and the J gene lost 0 bases, with 8 bases spanning the gap. The CDR3 is made up of 15 amino acids. The CDR3 DNA reads as TGCGCCAGCAGCTTGCAGGTCAGCTCCTACAATGAGCAGTTCTTC. Amino acid sequence: CASSLQVSSYNEQFF.

This chain connects TRBV7-9 to TRBJ2-7; D is perhaps TRBD1 (6 bases). The V gene lost 8 bases and the J gene lost 6 bases, with 14 bases spanning the gap. This CDR3 is built from 12 residues. Germline V CDR1 and CDR2: SEHNR, FQNEAQ (reference sequence). Written as DNA, the CDR3 is TGTGCCAGCGGCAGGGGCAGTACCGAGCAGTACTTC. It translates to CASGRGSTEQYF. The whole variable domain, filled in from reference TRBV7-9 and TRBJ2-7, reads DTGVSQNPRHKITKRGQNVTFRCDPISEHNRLYWYRQTLGQGPEFLTYFQNEAQLEKSRLLSDRFSAERPKGSFSTLEIQRTEQGDSAMYLCASGRGSTEQYFGPGTRLTVT.

The genes are TRBV25-1 and TRBJ2-1; 10 bases match TRBD2. This CDR3 is built from 16 residues. Trimming cost V 3 bases and J 7 bases; bases outside gene matches: 9. In germline, CDR1 is MGHDK, CDR2 SYGVNS. The CDR3 DNA follows: TGTGCCAGCAGTGAGGAGCGGGGGGGAATCATAAATGAGCAGTTCTTC. This encodes CASSEERGGIINEQFF. Together with reference TRBV25-1 and TRBJ2-1, the CDR3 gives the full variable domain: EADIYQTPRYLVIGTGKKITLECSQTMGHDKMYWYQQDPGMELHLIHYSYGVNSTEKGDLSSESTVSRIRTEHFPLTLESARPSHTSQYLCASSEERGGIINEQFFGPGTRLTVL.

V usage is TRBV30 and J usage is TRBJ1-1; tentatively, D is TRBD1 (5 bases). The CDR3 is made up of 13 amino acids. V lost 3 bases to trimming and J lost 3 bases, with 11 bases between them. Germline V gene sequence: CDR1 GTSNPN, CDR2 SVGIG (reference sequence). CDR3 protein: CAWSEGRDTEAFF. The CDR3 nucleotides read TGTGCCTGGAGCGAGGGGCGGGACACTGAAGCTTTCTTT.